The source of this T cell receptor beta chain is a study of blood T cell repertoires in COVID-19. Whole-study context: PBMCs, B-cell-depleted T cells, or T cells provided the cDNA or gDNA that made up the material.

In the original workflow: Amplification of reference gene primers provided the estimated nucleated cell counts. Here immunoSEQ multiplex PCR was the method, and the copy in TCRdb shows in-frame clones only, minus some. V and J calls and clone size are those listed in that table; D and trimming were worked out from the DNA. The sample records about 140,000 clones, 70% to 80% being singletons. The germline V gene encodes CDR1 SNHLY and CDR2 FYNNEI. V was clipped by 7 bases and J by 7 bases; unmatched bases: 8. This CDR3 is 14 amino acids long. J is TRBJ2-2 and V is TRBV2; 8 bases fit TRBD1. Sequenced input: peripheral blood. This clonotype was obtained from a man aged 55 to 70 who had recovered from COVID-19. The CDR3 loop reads CASTPRTGIGELFF. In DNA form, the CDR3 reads TGTGCCAGCACCCCCCGGACAGGGATCGGGGAGCTGTTTTTT.